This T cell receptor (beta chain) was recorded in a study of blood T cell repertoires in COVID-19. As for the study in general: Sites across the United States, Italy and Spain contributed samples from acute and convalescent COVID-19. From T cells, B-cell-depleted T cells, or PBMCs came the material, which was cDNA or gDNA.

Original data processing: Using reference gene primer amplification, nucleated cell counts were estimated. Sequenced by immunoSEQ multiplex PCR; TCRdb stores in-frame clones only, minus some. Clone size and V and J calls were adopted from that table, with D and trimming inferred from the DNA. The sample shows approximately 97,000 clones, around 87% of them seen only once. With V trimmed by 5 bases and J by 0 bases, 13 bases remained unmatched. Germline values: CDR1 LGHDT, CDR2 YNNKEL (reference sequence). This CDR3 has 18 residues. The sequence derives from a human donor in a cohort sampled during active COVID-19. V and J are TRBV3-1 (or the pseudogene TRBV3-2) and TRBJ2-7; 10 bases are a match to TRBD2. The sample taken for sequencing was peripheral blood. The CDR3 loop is CASSWTSGMVRDSYEQYF. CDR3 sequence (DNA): TGTGCCAGCAGCTGGACTAGCGGAATGGTCCGGGACTCCTACGAGCAGTACTTC.